The sequence of this TCR beta chain was determined in a study of cytomegalovirus exposure and HLA in healthy donors. Study in general: There were more than 350 genotyped donors. Of these, 81% fell in the genetic ancestry cluster associated with self-reported Caucasian donors. General study results and limits: Within an earlier analysis, most TCR beta V segments proved productive either about 87% or about 30% of the time.

Worth noting for this clone: Antigen: not known. This same CDR3 is encoded by further DNA sequences in the sample.

PCR used 60 Vbeta primers and 13 Jbeta primers. TCRdb's table, derived via immunoSEQ multiplex PCR, lists solely in-frame clones and lacks some. The profile covers roughly 130,000 clones, with around 85% appearing a single time and 2% to 2.5% taken by the ten largest. Germline CDR1 reads LNHDA; CDR2 reads SQIVND (reference sequence). V was shortened by 3 bases and J by 4 bases, with 7 bases between the two germline ends. This CDR3 has 13 amino acids. The sequencing input was PBMCs. The chain carries TRBV19 and TRBJ1-5; D might be TRBD1 (5 bases). This sequence was found in a young man in good health and CMV-seronegative. The DNA for the CDR3 is TGTGCCAGTAGTATGGGGGGAAATCAGCCCCAGCATTTT. Residues: CASSMGGNQPQHF.